One and the same sample provided the 2 T cell receptor beta chains below, sequenced in a study of CD8+ T cells in alopecia areata. Extraction of RNA preceded its reverse transcription into cDNA, which served as the sequencing template. The repertoire was sequenced with immunoSEQ multiplex PCR; TCRdb's copy has only in-frame clones and lacks some. This sample has 180,000 or so clones; around 51% occur once, and the top ten carry around 10%. Treatment described: oral pan-JAK inhibitor, 5-10 mg twice daily. The specimen was CD8+ T cells sorted from blood, collected around week 54, from a patient treated with tofacitinib. These receptors all stem from a human donor with alopecia areata.

This chain joins TRBV7-9 and TRBJ2-1; D not resolved. CDR3 length: 19 amino acids. Germline values: CDR1 SEHNR, CDR2 FQNEAQ (reference sequence). Trimming left V 1 base short and J 0 bases short, with 19 bases between. The CDR3 region has the DNA TGTGCCAGCAGCTTAGATCTGGGGTGGTCGTCCAGCTCCTACAATGAGCAGTTCTTC. This translates into CASSLDLGWSSSSYNEQFF.

The rearrangement links TRBV7-2 to TRBJ1-6, with unresolved D. V lost 6 bases to trimming and J lost 9 bases, with 15 bases between them. Germline V gene data show CDR1 as SGHTA and CDR2 as FQGNSA. The CDR3 is 14 residues long. The chain's CDR3 is CASSHGPAGSPLHF. DNA of the CDR3: TGTGCCAGCAGTCATGGGCCGGCGGGTTCACCCCTCCACTTT.